This TCR beta chain was recovered during a study of beta chain features in type 1 diabetes. Study-level information: The examined sorted cells totaled approximately 100 million across samples.

This clone occurred a few times. The CDR3 sequence is 12 residues long. Trimming removed 5 bases at V and 9 bases at J, with 12 bases between. From germline, CDR1 is SGHTA and CDR2 FQGNSA. Of the isolated RNA, all was reverse transcribed, and so the sequenced material was expressed TCRB transcripts. Sequencing of naive, central memory and regulatory T cell samples gave an average of roughly 3.5 million reads. The protocol was immunoSEQ multiplex PCR, while the TCRdb copy is restricted to in-frame clones and leaves out a portion. The data show just over 600,000 clones, around 15% seen once. The receptor's source is a man aged 18 to 35 in good health. Sequenced material: naive CD4+ T cells from blood. This chain links TRBV7-2 with TRBJ2-3; the D call may be TRBD1 or TRBD2 (5 bases each). CDR3 residues: CASSLGRRTQYF. In nucleotides, the CDR3 is TGTGCCAGCAGCCTGGGGCGGAGGACGCAGTATTTT. Filled out from reference TRBV7-2 and TRBJ2-3, the complete variable domain reads GAGVSQSPSNKVTEKGKDVELRCDPISGHTALYWYRQSLGQGLEFLIYFQGNSAPDKSGLPSDRFSAERTGGSVSTLTIQRTQQEDSAVYLCASSLGRRTQYFGPGTRLTVL.